The rows below give T cell receptor beta chains drawn from one sample of a study of blood T cell repertoires in COVID-19. TCRdb's table, derived via immunoSEQ multiplex PCR, lists solely in-frame clones and lacks some. The sample records 210,000 or so clones, around 82% being singletons. The sequenced material came from PBMCs or T cells enriched from blood (not recorded which). The receptors were sampled from a man between 25 and 39 years old with acute COVID-19. CDR3s include the opening cysteine and the closing phenylalanine or tryptophan. The D gene is left open where the match is weak. Part of the rows lack a size; the others show once, few, many or a class for expanded clones.

cdr3_aa: CAGNTGVEGTGELFF; cdr3_nt: TGTGCCGGAAATACAGGGGTAGAGGGCACCGGGGAGCTGTTTTTT; v_call: TRBV6-5; j_call: TRBJ2-2; d_call: TRBD1; clone_size: few
cdr3_aa: CASSEADRADTEAFF; cdr3_nt: TGCGCCAGCAGTGAGGCGGACAGGGCCGACACTGAAGCTTTCTTT; v_call: TRBV10-2; j_call: TRBJ1-1; d_call: TRBD1; clone_size: .
cdr3_aa: CASSLVTGANYGYTF; cdr3_nt: TGTGCCAGCAGCTTAGTCACAGGGGCTAACTATGGCTACACCTTC; v_call: TRBV11-2; j_call: TRBJ1-2; d_call: TRBD1; clone_size: .
cdr3_aa: CSVSNPGQGFREQFF; cdr3_nt: TGCAGCGTTTCAAATCCGGGACAGGGGTTTCGGGAGCAGTTCTTC; v_call: TRBV29-1; j_call: TRBJ2-1; d_call: TRBD1; clone_size: .
cdr3_aa: CASSPLGGFMNTEAFF; cdr3_nt: TGTGCCAGCAGCCCCCTTGGAGGTTTTATGAACACTGAAGCTTTCTTT; v_call: TRBV9; j_call: TRBJ1-1; d_call: .; clone_size: .
cdr3_aa: CASSPRTGVGYGYTF; cdr3_nt: TGCGCCAGCAGCCCTCGGACAGGGGTAGGGTATGGCTACACCTTC; v_call: TRBV5-1; j_call: TRBJ1-2; d_call: TRBD1; clone_size: .
cdr3_aa: CASSFYIAGGLGTGELFF; cdr3_nt: TGTGCCAGCAGCTTCTACATAGCGGGGGGGCTGGGCACCGGGGAGCTGTTTTTT; v_call: TRBV7-6; j_call: TRBJ2-2; d_call: TRBD2; clone_size: .
cdr3_aa: CASSYSRGAPQHF; cdr3_nt: TGTGCCAGCAGTTACTCGCGGGGGGCGCCCCAGCATTTT; v_call: TRBV6-2/TRBV6-3; j_call: TRBJ1-5; d_call: .; clone_size: .
cdr3_aa: CASSIVGRGSSNQPQHF; cdr3_nt: TGTGCCAGTAGTATAGTAGGCAGGGGCTCTAGCAATCAGCCCCAGCATTTT; v_call: TRBV19; j_call: TRBJ1-5; d_call: .; clone_size: .
cdr3_aa: CASSLEQGMGAPLHF; cdr3_nt: TGCGCCAGCAGCTTGGAACAGGGGATGGGGGCACCCCTCCACTTT; v_call: TRBV5-1; j_call: TRBJ1-6; d_call: TRBD1; clone_size: .
cdr3_aa: CASSPRGQGFDTQYF; cdr3_nt: TGTGCCAGCAGCCCTCGGGGACAGGGGTTTGATACGCAGTATTTT; v_call: TRBV11-2; j_call: TRBJ2-3; d_call: TRBD1; clone_size: few
cdr3_aa: CASSLEGHSSGELFF; cdr3_nt: TGCGCCAGCAGCTTGGAGGGACACAGTTCCGGGGAGCTGTTTTTT; v_call: TRBV5-1; j_call: TRBJ2-2; d_call: .; clone_size: .
cdr3_aa: CATSELNGNQPQHF; cdr3_nt: TGTGCCACCTCGGAACTAAACGGCAATCAGCCCCAGCATTTT; v_call: TRBV19; j_call: TRBJ1-5; d_call: .; clone_size: .
cdr3_aa: CSHFTGELFF; cdr3_nt: TGCAGCCACTTCACCGGGGAGCTGTTTTTT; v_call: TRBV29-1; j_call: TRBJ2-2; d_call: .; clone_size: once
cdr3_aa: CASSRTANQPQHF; cdr3_nt: TGTGCCAGCAGCCGGACAGCTAATCAGCCCCAGCATTTT; v_call: TRBV6-5; j_call: TRBJ1-5; d_call: .; clone_size: .
cdr3_aa: CASSPRGIEKLFF; cdr3_nt: TGTGCCAGCAGCCCGAGAGGAATTGAAAAACTGTTTTTT; v_call: TRBV7-2; j_call: TRBJ1-4; d_call: .; clone_size: .
cdr3_aa: CASSVGKATNEKLFF; cdr3_nt: TGTGCCAGCAGCGTCGGGAAAGCAACTAATGAAAAACTGTTTTTT; v_call: TRBV9; j_call: TRBJ1-4; d_call: .; clone_size: .